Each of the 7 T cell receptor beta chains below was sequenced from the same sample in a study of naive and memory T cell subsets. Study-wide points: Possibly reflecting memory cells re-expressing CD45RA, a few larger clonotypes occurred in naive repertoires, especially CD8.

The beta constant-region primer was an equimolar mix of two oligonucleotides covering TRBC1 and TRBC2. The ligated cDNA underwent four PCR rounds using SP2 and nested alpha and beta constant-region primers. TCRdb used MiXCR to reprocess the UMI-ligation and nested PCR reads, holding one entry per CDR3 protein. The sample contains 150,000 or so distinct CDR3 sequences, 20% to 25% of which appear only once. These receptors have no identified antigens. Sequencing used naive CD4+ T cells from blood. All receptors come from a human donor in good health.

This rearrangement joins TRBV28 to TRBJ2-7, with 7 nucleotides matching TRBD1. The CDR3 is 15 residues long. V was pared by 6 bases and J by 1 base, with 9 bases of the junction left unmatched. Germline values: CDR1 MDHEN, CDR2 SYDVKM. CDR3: CASSPRQGWSYEQYF. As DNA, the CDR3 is TGTGCCAGCAGCCCCAGACAGGGATGGTCCTACGAGCAGTACTTC. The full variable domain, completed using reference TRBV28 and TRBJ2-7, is DVKVTQSSRYLVKRTGEKVFLECVQDMDHENMFWYRQDPGLGLRLIYFSYDVKMKEKGDIPEGYSVSREKKERFSLILESASTNQTSMYLCASSPRQGWSYEQYFGPGTRLTVT.

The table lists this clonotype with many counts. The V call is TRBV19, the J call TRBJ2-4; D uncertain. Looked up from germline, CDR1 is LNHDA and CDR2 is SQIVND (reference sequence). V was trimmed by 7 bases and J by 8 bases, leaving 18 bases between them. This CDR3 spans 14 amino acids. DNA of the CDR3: TGTGCCAGTATGGGTCGTCTCCATCAAGACATTCAGTACTTC. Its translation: CASMGRLHQDIQYF.

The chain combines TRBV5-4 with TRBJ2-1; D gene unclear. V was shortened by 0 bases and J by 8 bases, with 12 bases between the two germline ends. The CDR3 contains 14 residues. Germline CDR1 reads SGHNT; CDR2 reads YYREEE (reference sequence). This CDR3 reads CASSLAGRLHEQFF. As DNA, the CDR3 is TGTGCCAGCAGCTTGGCCGGCAGATTGCATGAGCAGTTCTTC. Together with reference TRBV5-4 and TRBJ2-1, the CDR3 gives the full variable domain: ETGVTQSPTHLIKTRGQQVTLRCSSQSGHNTVSWYQQALGQGPQFIFQYYREEENGRGNFPPRFSGLQFPNYSSELNVNALELDDSALYLCASSLAGRLHEQFFGPGTRLTVL.

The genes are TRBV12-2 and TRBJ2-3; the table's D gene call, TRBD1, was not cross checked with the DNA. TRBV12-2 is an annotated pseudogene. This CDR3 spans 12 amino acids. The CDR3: CASPKRGDTQYF. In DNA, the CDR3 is TGTGCAAGTCCAAAAAGGGGAGATACGCAGTATTTT.

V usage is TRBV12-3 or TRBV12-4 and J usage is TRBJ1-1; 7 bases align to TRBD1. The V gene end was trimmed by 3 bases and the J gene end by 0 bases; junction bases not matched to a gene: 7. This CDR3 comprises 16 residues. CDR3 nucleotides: TGTGCCAGCAGTTTTTCCGCCGGGACAGTGAACACTGAAGCTTTCTTT. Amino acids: CASSFSAGTVNTEAFF.

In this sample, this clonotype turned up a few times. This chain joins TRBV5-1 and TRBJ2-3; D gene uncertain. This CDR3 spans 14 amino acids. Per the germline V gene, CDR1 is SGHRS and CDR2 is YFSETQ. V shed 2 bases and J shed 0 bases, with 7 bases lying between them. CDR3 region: CASSFSLSTDTQYF. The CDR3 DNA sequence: TGCGCCAGCAGCTTCTCGCTGAGCACAGATACGCAGTATTTT.

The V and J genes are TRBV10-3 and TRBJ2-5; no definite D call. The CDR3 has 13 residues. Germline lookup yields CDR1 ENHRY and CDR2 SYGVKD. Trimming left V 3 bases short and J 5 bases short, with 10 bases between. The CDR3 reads CAISEGSPETQYF. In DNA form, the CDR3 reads TGTGCCATCAGTGAAGGGTCCCCGGAGACCCAGTACTTC.